Each of the 16 T cell receptor beta chains below was sequenced from the same sample in a study of blood T cell repertoires in COVID-19. Assay: immunoSEQ multiplex PCR; the TCRdb copy retains only in-frame clones and omits some. The sample consists of under 150,000 clones, 70% to 80% of them appearing once. The sequenced material came from peripheral blood. The receptors stem from a woman over 75 with active or convalescent COVID-19.

This chain links TRBV19 with TRBJ2-7, with TRBD1 matching over 11 bases. The V gene end was trimmed by 5 bases and the J gene end by 5 bases; junction bases not matched to a gene: 14. Germline values: CDR1 LNHDA, CDR2 SQIVND (reference sequence). The CDR3 sequence is 17 residues long. The CDR3 bases are TGTGCCAGTAGTGCCGGTCGGGGAAGGACAGGGGGCCACGAGCAGTACTTC. Its protein is CASSAGRGRTGGHEQYF.

This rearrangement joins TRBV3-1 (or the pseudogene TRBV3-2) to TRBJ1-4; possibly TRBD1 for D (6 bases). V was clipped by 4 bases and J by 0 bases, with 12 bases between them. Germline lookup yields CDR1 LGHDT and CDR2 YNNKEL (reference sequence). This CDR3 region has 16 residues. CDR3 coding DNA: TGTGCCAGCAGCCGGTTAGGGGGTGCAACTAATGAAAAACTGTTTTTT. Its protein is CASSRLGGATNEKLFF.

This chain joins TRBV12-5 and TRBJ2-1; possible D gene TRBD1, 6 bases. Trimming shortened V by 4 bases and J by 1 base, and 8 bases separated the two germline ends. CDR1 and CDR2 from the germline V gene are LGHNT and FRNRAP. The CDR3 extends over 14 amino acids. CDR3 residues: CASGSGTSYNEQFF. The CDR3 nucleotides read TGTGCTAGTGGTTCCGGGACATCCTACAATGAGCAGTTCTTC.

The chain couples TRBV9 to TRBJ2-3; 11 positions agree with TRBD2. Germline V gene lookup returns CDR1 SGDLS and CDR2 YYNGEE. This CDR3 is built from 17 residues. V was pared by 0 bases and J by 3 bases, with 6 bases of the junction left unmatched. For the CDR3, the DNA is TGTGCCAGCAGCGTAGATCCTAGCGGGGGGTTGACAGATACGCAGTATTTT. Translation: CASSVDPSGGLTDTQYF.

The chain uses TRBV6-5 and TRBJ1-4; D is possibly TRBD1 (6 bases). CDR1 is MNHEY, CDR2 SVGAGI, per germline. V was trimmed by 6 bases and J by 4 bases, leaving 12 bases between them. The CDR3 sequence is 14 residues long. The CDR3 spells CASSLQGGNEKLFF. For the CDR3, the DNA is TGTGCCAGCAGCCTACAGGGCGGTAATGAAAAACTGTTTTTT.

This chain links TRBV7-6 with TRBJ2-2; maybe TRBD1 (7 bases). Germline V gives CDR1 SGHVS, CDR2 FNYEAQ. Trimming took 3 bases from V and 5 from J, leaving 16 bases between them. This CDR3 comprises 16 residues. The CDR3 sequence: CASSFPRTGGTGELFF. The CDR3 DNA reads as TGTGCCAGCAGCTTCCCTCGGACAGGAGGGACCGGGGAGCTGTTTTTT.

V gene TRBV6-5 combines with J gene TRBJ1-4; 8 bases are shared with TRBD1. The CDR3 is 13 residues long. In germline, CDR1 is MNHEY, CDR2 SVGAGI. V lost 7 bases, J lost 11 bases, and 9 bases stayed unmatched. The CDR3 DNA follows: TGTGCCAGCATCCGGACAGGGACGGAGAAACTGTTTTTT. Its translation is CASIRTGTEKLFF.

The chain combines TRBV5-1 with TRBJ1-2; no definite D call. The CDR3 sequence is 13 residues long. Looked up from germline, CDR1 is SGHRS and CDR2 is YFSETQ. The V gene lost 0 bases and the J gene lost 2 bases, with 5 bases spanning the gap. The DNA for the CDR3 is TGCGCCAGCAGCTTGGATCCAAACTATGGCTACACCTTC. It encodes CASSLDPNYGYTF.

The J gene is TRBJ2-1, the V gene TRBV7-9; TRBD2 is a possible D gene (6 bases). The CDR3 sequence is 15 residues long. Per germline, CDR1 SEHNR and CDR2 FQNEAQ (reference sequence). V was pared by 0 bases and J by 4 bases, with 10 bases between. The DNA of the CDR3 is TGTGCCAGCAGCTTAGCCCTAGCGACTTACAATGAGCAGTTCTTC. Translated: CASSLALATYNEQFF.

This clone was counted between two and nine times. J is TRBJ2-1 and V is TRBV6-6; D is undetermined. This CDR3 spans 14 amino acids. The germline gives CDR1 MNHNY, CDR2 SVGAGI (reference sequence). The V end lost 8 bases, the J end lost 0 bases, and 11 bases lay between the germline ends. Here the CDR3 reads CASQETTSYNEQFF. The CDR3 bases are TGTGCCAGCCAGGAAACCACCTCCTACAATGAGCAGTTCTTC.

The chain combines TRBV11-2 with TRBJ1-2, with unresolved D. CDR1 and CDR2 from the germline V gene are SGHAT and FQNNGV. V dropped 1 base and J dropped 1 base, with 7 bases sitting between them. The length of the CDR3 is 14 residues. DNA for the CDR3: TGTGCCAGCAGCTTAGCCGGGATTAACTATGGCTACACCTTC. Translated, it gives CASSLAGINYGYTF.

The chain is built from TRBV11-2 and TRBJ2-4; TRBD2 might be the D (6 bases). This CDR3 is built from 18 residues. The germline V gene encodes CDR1 SGHAT and CDR2 FQNNGV. V lost 5 bases, J lost 1 base, and 21 bases lay in between. The CDR3, as DNA: TGTGCCAGCAGCGCCCCCGGCGGCCTAGCGAGCGCCAAAAACATTCAGTACTTC. This codes for CASSAPGGLASAKNIQYF.

The chain is built from TRBV6-2 or TRBV6-3 and TRBJ2-1, with a weak D call TRBD1 (5 bases). The CDR3 is 14 amino acids. V was pared by 0 bases and J by 5 bases, with 8 bases between. The germline V gene has CDR1 MNHEY and CDR2 SVGEGT. The CDR3 region is CASSYSGQHNEQFF. The CDR3 region has the DNA TGTGCCAGCAGTTACTCGGGGCAGCACAATGAGCAGTTCTTC.

V usage is TRBV7-2 and J usage is TRBJ2-2, with TRBD1 as a possible D gene (6 bases). The CDR3 runs to 16 residues. V was cut by 3 bases and J by 0 bases, with 11 bases left in between. Germline assignment: CDR1 SGHTA and CDR2 FQGNSA. CDR3: CASSFDRRSNTGELFF. CDR3 coding DNA: TGTGCCAGCAGCTTCGACAGGCGTTCGAACACCGGGGAGCTGTTTTTT.

The chain couples TRBV7-9 to TRBJ2-3, with a weak D call TRBD2 (5 bases). The CDR3 sequence is 14 residues long. Deletions cut 7 bases from V and 0 bases from J, with 11 bases between. Germline V gives CDR1 SEHNR, CDR2 FQNEAQ (reference sequence). The CDR3 DNA follows: TGTGCCAGCAAAAACGGGGTTAGCACAGATACGCAGTATTTT. Translation gives CASKNGVSTDTQYF.

The chain couples TRBV5-1 to TRBJ2-7; D perhaps matches TRBD2 (5 bases). The CDR3 spans 15 residues. V was trimmed by 2 bases and J by 0 bases, leaving 12 bases between them. Germline V gene data show CDR1 as SGHRS and CDR2 as YFSETQ. Written as DNA, the CDR3 is TGCGCCAGCAGCTTAACGACGGGGAGCTCCTACGAGCAGTACTTC. It is translated as CASSLTTGSSYEQYF.